This TCR beta chain was sequenced during a study of beta chain features in type 1 diabetes (dated by TCRdb to about 2018). At the level of the whole study: No differences in mean age, gender distribution, total cell number or subset yield were found between patients and healthy donors. A total of 107,917,701 sorted cells were examined across all samples, and the number of cells per subset was strongly correlated with RNA yield. In the study, TCRB repertoires of sorted circulating CD4+ T cell subsets from recently diagnosed type 1 diabetes patients were compared with those of matched healthy donors. Whereas all 30 or so donors provided naive and central memory subsets, regulatory and stem cell-like memory subsets were isolated from just 8 patients and roughly 8 healthy donors.

From each donor, a single peripheral blood sample of roughly 0.11 L on average was drawn into heparinised tubes. A BD FACSAria II was used to sort naive, central memory, regulatory and stem cell-like memory CD4+ T cells with a panel that included CD45RO, CCR7, CD25, CD127, CD95 and CD27. All sorted populations exceeded 95% purity. PBMCs were isolated immediately by Lymphoprep density gradient centrifugation and stained directly without culture. Samples were stained and sorted in pairs, with one healthy donor and one patient per experiment, so that batch effects were minimized. Measured from the cysteine to the phenylalanine, the CDR3 is 14 residues long. The DNA shown is the 42-base CDR3, in frame from base 1. From V the trimming removes 3 bases and from J it removes 7 bases, while the gene matches leave 5 bases of the junction unaccounted for. Based on the germline V gene (reference sequence), the CDR1 and CDR2 sequences are LNHDA and SQIVND.

To note about this clone: The antigen this receptor binds is unknown. Base qualities were left out, and no much larger clone turns up one base away.

All of the isolated RNA was reverse transcribed with the High Capacity cDNA Reverse Transcription Kit, so expressed TCRB transcripts were sequenced. Naive, central memory and regulatory T cell samples underwent deep immunoSEQ sequencing, averaging about 3.57 million total reads per sample. Sorted cells were lysed in RLT buffer, and RNA was extracted using DNase-treated RNeasy Micro or Mini kits according to cell number. To prevent cross-contamination, every cell subset was processed on its own, while patient and healthy donor samples were processed together. The immunoSEQ multiplex PCR was used to amplify TCRB sequences from cDNA, yielding 87-bp fragments that span the CDR3 region. Sequencing of the amplicons was performed on the Illumina HiSeq platform. The source study handled its data this way. Synthetic template baselines were used to correct PCR bias computationally, reads within Hamming distance 2 were collapsed together, and singletons that could not be merged were discarded. Reads were aligned against IMGT to assign V, D and J genes, CDR3 length and insertions or deletions at six rearrangement sites. Within each subset, clonotype counts were normalized to sorted cell number, after which true diversity and Gini coefficients were computed with the tcR R package. The overlap coefficient, calculated on TCRB nucleotide sequences, was used to quantify repertoire sharing. As a proxy for the pre-selection repertoire, out-of-frame TCRB sequences from naive cells were analyzed. Imported from immuneACCESS, the table was reduced by TCRdb to in-frame sequences with V and J called. These copies leave out some clones; in studies compared against another copy, an unresolved V gene accounts for under half, and the cause of the remainder is not known. V and J calls and clone size are as listed in that table; D and trimming were resolved from the DNA. Across this sample there are under 300,000 clones, with about 14% seen only once. The leading ten clones occupy about 0.018% of the sample.

Broad study findings and their caveats: Because small numbers of individuals were included in the HLA sub-analyses, any influence of HLA type on TCRB rearrangement was left unresolved. PCR may preferentially amplify shorter templates, but because patient and control samples were amplified and corrected together, any resulting skew would affect both groups equally. At VDJ recombination sites, type 1 diabetes patients had fewer insertions and more deleted nucleotides, which implies abnormalities in thymic rearrangement. In all four CD4+ subsets, TCRB CDR3 length was moderately but significantly shorter in type 1 diabetes patients. Because cDNA was sequenced instead of genomic DNA, highly expressing activated cells could be over-represented, though the groups showed no difference in activation or CD3 levels. Naive, central memory and regulatory TCRB repertoires appeared more similar among patients than among healthy donors.

This sequence uses TRBV19 and TRBJ1-5; the central 8 bases match TRBD1. Sequencing was carried out using naive CD4+ T cells from blood. This specimen's cell subset or site label, per the study, means: true naive CD4+ T cells. This sequence originates from a man aged 25 to 40 with type 1 diabetes. The CDR3 is CASSINRGGQPQHF. The bases read TGTGCCAGTAGTATCAACAGGGGGGGCCAGCCCCAGCATTTT.